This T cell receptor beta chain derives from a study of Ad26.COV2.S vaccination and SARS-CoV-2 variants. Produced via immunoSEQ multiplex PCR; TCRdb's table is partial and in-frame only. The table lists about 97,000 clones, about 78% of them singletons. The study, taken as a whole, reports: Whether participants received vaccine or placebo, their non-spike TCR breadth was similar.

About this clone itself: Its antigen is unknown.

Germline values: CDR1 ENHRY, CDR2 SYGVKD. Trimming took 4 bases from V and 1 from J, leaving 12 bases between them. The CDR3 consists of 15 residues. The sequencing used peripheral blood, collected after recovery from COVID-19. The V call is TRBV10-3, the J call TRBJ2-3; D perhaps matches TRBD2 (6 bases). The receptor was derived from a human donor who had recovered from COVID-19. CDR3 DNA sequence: TGTGCCATCAGTGCGGGGGTAGAAGGCACAGATACGCAGTATTTT. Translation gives CAISAGVEGTDTQYF.